This T cell receptor (beta chain) was found in a study of blood T cell repertoires in COVID-19. Looking at the study overall: From the United States, Italy and Spain came samples of acute and convalescent COVID-19. PBMCs, B-cell-depleted T cells, or T cells were the source of the cDNA or gDNA that made up the material.

Germline loops: CDR1 MDHEN, CDR2 SYDVKM. The germline V and J ends were trimmed by 3 bases and 4 bases, with 9 bases remaining between them. The CDR3 spans 13 residues. Original processing notes: Estimated nucleated cell counts came from reference gene primer amplification. Assay: immunoSEQ multiplex PCR; the TCRdb copy retains only in-frame clones and omits some. V, J and clone size derive from that table, while D and trimming were established from the DNA sequence. The table includes about 150,000 clones, 90% to 95% detected once. This sequence originates from a man aged 50 to 60 with acute or convalescent COVID-19. This chain uses TRBV28 with TRBJ1-1; no reliable D call. The specimen was peripheral blood. The CDR3 reads CASSLGRSTEAFF. The CDR3 bases are TGTGCCAGCAGTTTGGGGAGGAGCACTGAAGCTTTCTTT.